A selection of T cell receptor beta chains follows, all from one sample in a study of OX40 agonist ivuxolimab in advanced cancers. TCRdb keeps only in-frame clones here, not all; method: immunoSEQ multiplex PCR. The data show 70,000 or so clones, about nine tenths seen once. Sample: CD4+ or CD8+ T cells sorted from blood, taken in a trial of the OX40 agonist ivuxolimab. The receptors stem from an adult with an advanced solid tumor such as melanoma, head and neck, liver or kidney cancer. The CDR3 runs from the conserved cysteine through the conserved F or W. A D gene is named only where the DNA matches it firmly. Only some rows state a clone size, as once, few, many or a class for expanded clones.

v_gene	j_gene	abundance	d_gene	CDR3aa	CDR3nt
TRBV29-1	TRBJ2-1	NA	NA	CSVVGYLGDNEQFF	TGCAGCGTTGTAGGCTATCTAGGGGATAATGAGCAGTTCTTC
TRBV6-1	TRBJ2-7	NA	TRBD2	CASSATSGSYEQYF	TGTGCCAGCAGTGCAACTAGCGGCTCCTACGAGCAGTACTTC
TRBV7-2	TRBJ1-3	once	TRBD1	CASSRRDSSYSGNTIYF	TGTGCCAGCAGCCGCCGGGACAGCTCTTACTCTGGAAACACCATATATTTT
TRBV9	TRBJ1-1	once	NA	CASSGGIGGAEENTEAFF	TGTGCCAGCAGCGGCGGGATAGGAGGGGCCGAAGAGAACACTGAAGCTTTCTTT
TRBV30	TRBJ2-2	NA	TRBD1	CAWSVGGQGDTGELFF	TGTGCCTGGAGTGTAGGGGGACAGGGGGACACCGGGGAGCTGTTTTTT
TRBV7-8	TRBJ1-3	NA	NA	CASSLTISSGNTIYF	TGTGCCAGCAGCTTAACGATCAGCTCTGGAAACACCATATATTTT
TRBV29-1	TRBJ1-2	NA	NA	CSVSQGVRNGYTF	TGCAGCGTATCACAGGGAGTGCGCAATGGCTACACCTTC
TRBV5-1	TRBJ1-1	NA	NA	CASSLSGHPNTEAFF	TGCGCCAGCAGCTTGTCGGGACATCCGAACACTGAAGCTTTCTTT
TRBV6-4	TRBJ1-3	NA	NA	CANSGLQRGDTIYF	TGTGCCAACAGTGGTTTACAGCGTGGGGACACCATATATTTT
TRBV19	TRBJ2-7	NA	NA	CASTPPGHPVYEQYF	TGTGCCAGTACCCCTCCGGGACACCCGGTTTACGAGCAGTACTTC
TRBV29-1	TRBJ2-2	NA	NA	CSVVSGGTGELFF	TGCAGCGTTGTGAGCGGCGGCACCGGGGAGCTGTTTTTT
TRBV6-6	TRBJ1-4	NA	NA	CASSPGLTNEKLFF	TGTGCCAGCAGTCCGGGACTGACTAATGAAAAACTGTTTTTT
TRBV5-6	TRBJ1-1	NA	NA	CASSLTGLGYTEAFF	TGTGCCAGCAGCTTGACAGGGTTGGGGTATACTGAAGCTTTCTTT
TRBV28	TRBJ1-2	NA	NA	CASGGNYGYTF	TGTGCCAGCGGGGGTAACTATGGCTACACCTTC
TRBV6-5	TRBJ2-3	NA	NA	CASSHSSDRTDTQYF	TGTGCCAGCAGTCATTCTAGCGACCGCACAGATACGCAGTATTTT
TRBV5-1	TRBJ2-7	NA	NA	CASSLQASSYEQYF	TGCGCCAGCAGCTTGCAAGCCTCTTCCTACGAGCAGTACTTC
TRBV18	TRBJ2-7	NA	NA	CASSPVSNSLGEQYF	TGTGCCAGCTCACCAGTGTCGAACTCTTTGGGCGAGCAGTACTTC
TRBV2	TRBJ1-1	NA	NA	CASRATGLNTEAFF	TGTGCCAGCAGGGCCACAGGGCTGAACACTGAAGCTTTCTTT
TRBV5-1	TRBJ2-1	NA	NA	CASRAGTQTYNEQFF	TGCGCCAGCAGGGCCGGGACCCAAACCTACAATGAGCAGTTCTTC
TRBV15	TRBJ2-5	NA	NA	CATSRVFASSGETQYF	TGTGCCACCAGCAGAGTCTTTGCCAGTTCGGGAGAGACCCAGTACTTC
TRBV28	TRBJ2-1	NA	TRBD2	CASTLRLAGYNEQFF	TGTGCCAGCACCCTGCGGCTAGCGGGCTACAATGAGCAGTTCTTC
TRBV6-1	TRBJ2-7	NA	NA	CASSGKYEQYF	TGTGCCAGCAGTGGGAAATACGAGCAGTACTTC
TRBV7-3	TRBJ2-2	NA	NA	CASSLRPVGPSGTGELFF	TGTGCCAGCAGCTTAAGGCCCGTGGGGCCATCGGGCACCGGGGAGCTGTTTTTT
TRBV10-2	TRBJ2-1	NA	TRBD2	CAVGAGDSYNEQFF	TGCGCGGTCGGGGCGGGAGACTCCTACAATGAGCAGTTCTTC
TRBV2	TRBJ1-3	NA	NA	CASKGNSGGNTIYF	TGTGCCAGCAAGGGGAATTCAGGGGGAAACACCATATATTTT